These 3 T cell receptor beta chains were sequenced from one sample in a study of T-cell memory formation after mild COVID-19. TCRdb analysed the 5' RACE reads with MiXCR anew, one entry per CDR3 protein. The data show approximately 440,000 distinct CDR3 sequences, around 18% seen once. The source material was PBMCs or a T cell subset sorted from them (not recorded which). The receptors here all came from an adult woman who had mild COVID-19 (a few samples of this study predate the infection). Cell type and time point are not known.

The chain uses TRBV7-8 and TRBJ2-7; weak D call: TRBD1 (6 bases). V was cut by 5 bases and J by 2 bases, with 19 bases left in between. Germline V gene sequence: CDR1 SGHVS, CDR2 FQNEAQ. The CDR3 contains 16 residues. The DNA for the CDR3 is TGTGCCAGCAGCCCGTGGGGCGACAGGATTGCCTACGAGCAGTACTTC. It is translated as CASSPWGDRIAYEQYF.

The rearrangement uses TRBV27 and TRBJ2-1; a possible D gene is TRBD1 (5 bases). Trimming took 10 bases from V and 8 from J, leaving 24 bases between them. This CDR3 region has 15 residues. CDR1 MNHEY and CDR2 SMNVEV come from the germline V gene (reference sequence). CDR3 nucleotide sequence: TGTGCCACCCAGATCTGGTCCCAGGGCTCGTATGAGCAGTTCTTC. This codes for CATQIWSQGSYEQFF.

Only a few counts were recorded for this clonotype. The V call is TRBV12-3 or TRBV12-4, the J call TRBJ1-2; D remains ambiguous. The CDR3 has 14 residues. V lost 7 bases and J 4 bases, leaving 16 bases between the germline ends. The DNA for the CDR3 is TGTGCCAGCACCCGGGGATCGGAAACCTATGGCTACACCTTC. Its protein is CASTRGSETYGYTF.